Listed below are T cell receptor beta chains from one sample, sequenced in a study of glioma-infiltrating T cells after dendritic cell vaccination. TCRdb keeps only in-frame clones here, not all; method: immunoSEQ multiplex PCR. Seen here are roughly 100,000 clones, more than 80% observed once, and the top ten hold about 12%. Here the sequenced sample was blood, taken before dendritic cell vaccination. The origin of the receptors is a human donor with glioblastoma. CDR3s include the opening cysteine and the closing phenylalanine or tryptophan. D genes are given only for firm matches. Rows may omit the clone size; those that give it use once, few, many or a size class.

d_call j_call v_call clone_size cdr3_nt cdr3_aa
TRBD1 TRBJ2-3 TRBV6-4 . TGTGCCAGCTCTACAGGGGGTACAGATACGCAGTATTTT CASSTGGTDTQYF
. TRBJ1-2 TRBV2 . TGTGCCAGCAGTGCAGGGCAGGATGGCTACACCTTC CASSAGQDGYTF
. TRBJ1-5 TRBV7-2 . TGTGCCAGCAGCTTAGACGGTCAGGGGTACAATCAGCCCCAGCATTTT CASSLDGQGYNQPQHF
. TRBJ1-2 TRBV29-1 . TGCAGCGTTTACGAGGGAGCTAACTATGGCTACACCTTC CSVYEGANYGYTF
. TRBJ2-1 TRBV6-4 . TGTGCCAGCAGCCCACTAAGGGGGGGGGCGGCTGAGCAGTTCTTC CASSPLRGGAAEQFF
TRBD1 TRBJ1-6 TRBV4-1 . TGCGCCAGCAGCCACGCGCAGGGGGCCGGTAATTCACCCCTCCACTTT CASSHAQGAGNSPLHF
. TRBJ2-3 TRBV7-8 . TGTGCCAACAGCGCGGGGGCTACAGATACGCAGTATTTT CANSAGATDTQYF
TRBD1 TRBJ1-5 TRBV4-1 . TGCGCCAGCAGCCGCCCGGGACAGGGCAATCAGCCCCAGCATTTT CASSRPGQGNQPQHF
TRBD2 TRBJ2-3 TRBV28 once TGTGCCGGCAATAGCGGGGGGGCCACAGATACGCAGTATTTT CAGNSGGATDTQYF
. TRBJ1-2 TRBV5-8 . TGTGCCAGCAGCTTTTTCAGGGGCCAAACTATTTACTATGGCTACACCTTC CASSFFRGQTIYYGYTF
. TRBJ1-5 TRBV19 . TGTGCCAGTAGTATATTTGCGGCCGATCCTTTTAATCAGCCCCAGCATTTT CASSIFAADPFNQPQHF
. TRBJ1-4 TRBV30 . TGTGCCTGGAGTGTACCCGACAGCCTTAATGAAAAACTGTTTTTT CAWSVPDSLNEKLFF
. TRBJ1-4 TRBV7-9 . TGTGCCAGCAGCTTAGATACCGCAGGGAATGAAAAACTGTTTTTT CASSLDTAGNEKLFF
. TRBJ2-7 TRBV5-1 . TGCGCCAGCAGCTTGGAGCCTGGGAGCTCCTACGAGCAGTACTTC CASSLEPGSSYEQYF
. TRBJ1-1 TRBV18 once TGTGCCAGCTCACCGCGGACATGGCTGAACACTGAAGCTTTCTTT CASSPRTWLNTEAFF
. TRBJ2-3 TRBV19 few TGTGCCAGTAGTATAGGTAAGGGAGTGGGCACAGATACGCAGTATTTT CASSIGKGVGTDTQYF
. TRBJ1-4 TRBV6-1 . TGTGCCAGCAGACGGGCGGGGGGCGTAGGTGAAAAACTGTTTTTT CASRRAGGVGEKLFF
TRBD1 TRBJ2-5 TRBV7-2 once TGTGCCAGCAGTCGACAGGGCTATCGAGAGACCCAGTACTTC CASSRQGYRETQYF
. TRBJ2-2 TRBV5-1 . TGCGCCAGCAGCCCGGCGGGGCACACCGGGGAGCTGTTTTTT CASSPAGHTGELFF
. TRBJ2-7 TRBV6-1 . TGTGCCAGCAGTGAAGCCAGGGCTTACGAGCAGTACTTC CASSEARAYEQYF
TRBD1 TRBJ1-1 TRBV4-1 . TGCGCCAGCAGCCCAGGACAGGGGATGATAACTGAAGCTTTCTTT CASSPGQGMITEAFF
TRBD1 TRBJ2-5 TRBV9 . TGTGCCAGCAGCGTTACAGGGGGCAGGGAGACCCAGTACTTC CASSVTGGRETQYF
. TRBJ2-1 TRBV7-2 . TGTGCCAGCAGCTTAGTTGCGACCTACAATGAGCAGTTCTTC CASSLVATYNEQFF
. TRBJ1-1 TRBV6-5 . TGTGCCAGCAGTATTATGAGTCGGACTGAAGCTTTCTTT CASSIMSRTEAFF
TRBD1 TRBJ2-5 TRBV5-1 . TGCGCCAGCAGCACCCGACAGGGAAAGGGAGAGACCCAGTACTTC CASSTRQGKGETQYF
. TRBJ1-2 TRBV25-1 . TGTGCCAGCAGTGAATTTGTGGTGGGAGGTCGATATGGCTACACCTTC CASSEFVVGGRYGYTF
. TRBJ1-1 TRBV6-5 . TGTGCCAGCAGTTATGGGGACAACTCGAACACTGAAGCTTTCTTT CASSYGDNSNTEAFF
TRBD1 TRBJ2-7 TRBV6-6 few TGTGCCAGCAGTTCTCCGGACAGGGAGTCGGAGCAGTACTTC CASSSPDRESEQYF
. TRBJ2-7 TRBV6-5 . TGTGCCAGCAGCATCGGGGGTGTCGGCTACGAGCAGTACTTC CASSIGGVGYEQYF
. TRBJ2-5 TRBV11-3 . TGTGCCAGCAGCCCTAGCGAGAGTGTGTACTTC CASSPSESVYF
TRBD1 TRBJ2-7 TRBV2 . TGTGCCAGCCCCCCGGGACAGGGGTTACACGAGCAGTACTTC CASPPGQGLHEQYF
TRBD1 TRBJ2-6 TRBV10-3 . TGTGCCGCAGGACAGGGCCAAGATGGGGCCAACGTCCTGACTTTC CAAGQGQDGANVLTF
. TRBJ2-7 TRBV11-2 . TGTGCCAGCAGCAGGGGGGGGCATTCCTACGAGCAGTACTTC CASSRGGHSYEQYF
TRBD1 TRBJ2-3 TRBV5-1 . TGCGCCAGCAGCTTTACTGGGACAGGGGGTACAGATACGCAGTATTTT CASSFTGTGGTDTQYF
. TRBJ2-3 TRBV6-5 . TGTGCCAGCAGTTACGGGGCCAACACAGATACGCAGTATTTT CASSYGANTDTQYF
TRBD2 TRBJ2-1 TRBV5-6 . TGTGCCAGCAGCTTTGGACTAGCGGATTCCTACAATGAGCAGTTCTTC CASSFGLADSYNEQFF
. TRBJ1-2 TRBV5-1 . TGCGCCAGCAGCCTGTGGACAGCCAACTATGGCTACACCTTC CASSLWTANYGYTF
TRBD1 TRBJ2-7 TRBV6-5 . TGTGCCAGCGGCCACCCTCCGGGACAGTCCTACGAGCAGTACTTC CASGHPPGQSYEQYF
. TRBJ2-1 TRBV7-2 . TGTGCCAGCAGCTCGAACGGGGGATACGACAATGAGCAGTTCTTC CASSSNGGYDNEQFF
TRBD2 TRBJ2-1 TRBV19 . TGTGCCAGTAGTATGGATCAGACTAGCGGGGGCTCAGGTGAGCAGTTCTTC CASSMDQTSGGSGEQFF
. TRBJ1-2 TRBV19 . TGTGCCAGTAGTATAGCGACAGAGTACTATGGCTACACCTTC CASSIATEYYGYTF
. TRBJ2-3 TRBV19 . TGTGCCAGTAGTCAAGCCCGGACCAGGGCTAGCACAGATACGCAGTATTTT CASSQARTRASTDTQYF